A selection of T cell receptor beta chains follows, all from one sample in a study of T cell responses to AZD1222 COVID-19 vaccine. Profiling relied on immunoSEQ multiplex PCR, and the TCRdb table lists in-frame clones only, not all of them. This table has about 120,000 clones, roughly 86% appearing once. The sequencing used peripheral blood, collected 28 days after the second AZD1222 dose. The source is an adult who received the AZD1222 COVID-19 vaccine. Each CDR3 is given with its conserved first and last residue. The D gene is left open where the match is weak.

CAISAQGPYEQYF TRBV10-3 - TRBJ2-7
CASSDGSQETQYF TRBV7-9 - TRBJ2-5
CASSQDYLGREGEKLFF TRBV14 - TRBJ1-4
CASSVEWGIDEKLFF TRBV9 - TRBJ1-4
CASSEPRRGRGDTGELFF TRBV6-1 - TRBJ2-2
CASSVASGAQETQYF TRBV9 TRBD2 TRBJ2-5
CASSQGGGSEAFF TRBV7-9 - TRBJ1-1
CASTGTASTEAFF TRBV2 TRBD1 TRBJ1-1
CASSNSAGADTQYF TRBV6-5 - TRBJ2-3
CASSQDPPSASTDTQYF TRBV3-1/TRBV3-2 - TRBJ2-3
CASIPNARTSRKFF TRBV28 TRBD2 TRBJ2-7